This T cell receptor beta chain was recovered during a study of T cells in Graves' hyperthyroidism and ophthalmopathy. RNA transcripts yielded amplified TCR beta CDR3 regions. First-round RT-PCR targeting the TCR CDR3 was performed with the HTBI primer set. From the multiplex PCR reads, TCRdb called clonotypes with MiXCR, one entry per CDR3 protein. The sample carries approximately 710,000 distinct CDR3 sequences, roughly a sixth recorded once. Study findings and constraints: Blood also carried most thyroid clonotypes expanded above 0.001.

CDR3 length: 15 residues. Germline CDR1 SGHAT, CDR2 FQNNGV. V lost 0 bases and J lost 8, with 13 bases in between. This clonotype was recorded many times. Antigen: not known. J is TRBJ1-4 and V is TRBV11-2; D might be TRBD1 (6 bases). The origin of this receptor is a man in his forties or fifties with Graves' hyperthyroidism. The sequenced sample was blood. Here the CDR3 DNA reads TGTGCCAGCAGCTTAGACGGCAGGGGTGACGAAAAACTGTTTTTT. Its protein is CASSLDGRGDEKLFF. Variable domain in full (rest from reference TRBV11-2 and TRBJ1-4): EAGVAQSPRYKIIEKRQSVAFWCNPISGHATLYWYQQILGQGPKLLIQFQNNGVVDDSQLPKDRFSAERLKGVDSTLKIQPAKLEDSAVYLCASSLDGRGDEKLFFGSGTQLSVL.